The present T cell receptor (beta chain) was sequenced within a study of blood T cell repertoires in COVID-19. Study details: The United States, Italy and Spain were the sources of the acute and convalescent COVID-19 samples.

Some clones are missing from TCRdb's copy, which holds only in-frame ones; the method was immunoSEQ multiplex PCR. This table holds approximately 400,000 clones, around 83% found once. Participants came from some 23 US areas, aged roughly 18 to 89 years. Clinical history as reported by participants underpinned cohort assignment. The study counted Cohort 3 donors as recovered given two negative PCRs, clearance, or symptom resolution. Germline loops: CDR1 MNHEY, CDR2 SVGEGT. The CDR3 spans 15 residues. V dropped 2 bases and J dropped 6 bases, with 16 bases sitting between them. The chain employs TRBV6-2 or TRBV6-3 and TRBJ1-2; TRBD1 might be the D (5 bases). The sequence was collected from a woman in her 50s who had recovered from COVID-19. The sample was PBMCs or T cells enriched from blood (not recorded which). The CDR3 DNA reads TGTGCCAGCAGTTACGGGCGACTTCGGGGGAATGGCTACACCTTC. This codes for CASSYGRLRGNGYTF.